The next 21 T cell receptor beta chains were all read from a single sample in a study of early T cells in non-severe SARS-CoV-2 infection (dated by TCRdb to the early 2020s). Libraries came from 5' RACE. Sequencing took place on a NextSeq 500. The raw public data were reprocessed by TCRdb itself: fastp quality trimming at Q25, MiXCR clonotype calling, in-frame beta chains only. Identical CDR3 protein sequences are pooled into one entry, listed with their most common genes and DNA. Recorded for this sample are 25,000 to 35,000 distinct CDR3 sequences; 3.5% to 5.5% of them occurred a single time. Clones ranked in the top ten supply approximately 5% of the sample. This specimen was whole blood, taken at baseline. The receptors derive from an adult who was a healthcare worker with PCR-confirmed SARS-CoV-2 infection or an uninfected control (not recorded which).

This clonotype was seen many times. As DNA, the CDR3 is TGCAGTGCTAGAGTCCCCAGGGGAGCGGGAGGGTTACTCCGCGGGTACGAGCAGTACTTC. It translates to CSARVPRGAGGLLRGYEQYF. The chain is built from TRBV20-1 and TRBJ2-7; 10 positions agree with TRBD2. The J segment lost 4 bases and the V segment lost 1 base, leaving 22 bases of the junction unmatched. CDR1 and CDR2 from the germline V gene are DFQATT and SNEGSKA (reference sequence). The CDR3 extends over 20 amino acids.

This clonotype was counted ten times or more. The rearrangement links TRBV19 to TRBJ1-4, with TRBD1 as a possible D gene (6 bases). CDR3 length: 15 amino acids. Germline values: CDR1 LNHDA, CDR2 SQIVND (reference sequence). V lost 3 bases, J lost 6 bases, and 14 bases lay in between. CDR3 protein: CASSIDRTVHEKLFF. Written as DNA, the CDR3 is TGTGCCAGTAGTATCGACAGGACTGTACATGAAAAACTGTTTTTT. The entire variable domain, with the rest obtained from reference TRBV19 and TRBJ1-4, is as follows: DGGITQSPKYLFRKEGQNVTLSCEQNLNHDAMYWYRQDPGQGLRLIYYSQIVNDFQKGDIAEGYSVSREKKESFPLTVTSAQKNPTAFYLCASSIDRTVHEKLFFGSGTQLSVL.

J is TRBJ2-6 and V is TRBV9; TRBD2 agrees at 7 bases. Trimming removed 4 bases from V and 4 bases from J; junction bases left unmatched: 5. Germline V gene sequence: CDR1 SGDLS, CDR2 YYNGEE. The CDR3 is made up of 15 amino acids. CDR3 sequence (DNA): TGTGCCAGCAGCCCCGCGGGGGTCGGGGCCAACGTCCTGACTTTC. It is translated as CASSPAGVGANVLTF. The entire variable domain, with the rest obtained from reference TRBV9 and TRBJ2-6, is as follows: DSGVTQTPKHLITATGQRVTLRCSPRSGDLSVYWYQQSLDQGLQFLIQYYNGEERAKGNILERFSAQQFPDLHSELNLSSLELGDSALYFCASSPAGVGANVLTFGAGSRLTVL.

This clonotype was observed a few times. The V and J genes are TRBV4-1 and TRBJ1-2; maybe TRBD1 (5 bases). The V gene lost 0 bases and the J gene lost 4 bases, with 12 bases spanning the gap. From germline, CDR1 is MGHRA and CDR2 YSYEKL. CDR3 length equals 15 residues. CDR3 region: CASSQDIGGVYGYTF. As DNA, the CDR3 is TGCGCCAGCAGCCAAGATATTGGGGGTGTCTATGGCTACACCTTC.

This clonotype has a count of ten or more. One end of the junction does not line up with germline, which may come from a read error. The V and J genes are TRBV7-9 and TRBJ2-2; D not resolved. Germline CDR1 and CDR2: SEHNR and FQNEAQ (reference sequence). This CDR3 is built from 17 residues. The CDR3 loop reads CASRLDGLYMYTGELFF. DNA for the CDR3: TGTGCCAGCAGATTAGATGGCCTTTACATGTACACCGGGGAGCTGTTTTTT.

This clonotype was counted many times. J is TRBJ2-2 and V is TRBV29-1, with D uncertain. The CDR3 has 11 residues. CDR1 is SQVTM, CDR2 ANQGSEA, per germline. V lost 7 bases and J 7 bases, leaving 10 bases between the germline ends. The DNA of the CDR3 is TGCAGCGGATGGGGTGGCGGGGAGCTGTTTTTT. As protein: CSGWGGGELFF.

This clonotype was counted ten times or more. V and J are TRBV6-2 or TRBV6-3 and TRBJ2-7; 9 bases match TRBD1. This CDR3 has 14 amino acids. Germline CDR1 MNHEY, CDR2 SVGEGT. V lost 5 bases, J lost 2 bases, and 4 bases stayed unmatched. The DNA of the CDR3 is TGTGCCAGCAGTGGACAGGGGCCCACCTACGAGCAGTACTTC. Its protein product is CASSGQGPTYEQYF.

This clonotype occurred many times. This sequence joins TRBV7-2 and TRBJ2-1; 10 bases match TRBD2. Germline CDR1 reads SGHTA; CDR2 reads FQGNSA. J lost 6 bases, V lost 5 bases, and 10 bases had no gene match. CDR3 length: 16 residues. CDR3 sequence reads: CASSPTRLAGRNEQFF. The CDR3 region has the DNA TGTGCCAGCAGCCCTACCCGACTAGCGGGCCGCAATGAGCAGTTCTTC. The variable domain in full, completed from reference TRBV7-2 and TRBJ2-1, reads GAGVSQSPSNKVTEKGKDVELRCDPISGHTALYWYRQSLGQGLEFLIYFQGNSAPDKSGLPSDRFSAERTGGSVSTLTIQRTQQEDSAVYLCASSPTRLAGRNEQFFGPGTRLTVL.

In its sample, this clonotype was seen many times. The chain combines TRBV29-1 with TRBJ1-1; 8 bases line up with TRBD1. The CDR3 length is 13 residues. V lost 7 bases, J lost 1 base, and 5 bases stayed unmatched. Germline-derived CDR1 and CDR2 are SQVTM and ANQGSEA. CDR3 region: CSATGEQNTEAFF. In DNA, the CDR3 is TGCAGCGCGACAGGGGAGCAGAACACTGAAGCTTTCTTT.

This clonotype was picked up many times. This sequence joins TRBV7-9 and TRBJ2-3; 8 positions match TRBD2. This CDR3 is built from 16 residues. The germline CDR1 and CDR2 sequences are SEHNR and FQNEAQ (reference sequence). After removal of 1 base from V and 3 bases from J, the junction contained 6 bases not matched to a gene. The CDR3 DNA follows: TGTGCCAGCAGCTTAGGAGCGGGAGTCGGAACAGATACGCAGTATTTT. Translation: CASSLGAGVGTDTQYF.

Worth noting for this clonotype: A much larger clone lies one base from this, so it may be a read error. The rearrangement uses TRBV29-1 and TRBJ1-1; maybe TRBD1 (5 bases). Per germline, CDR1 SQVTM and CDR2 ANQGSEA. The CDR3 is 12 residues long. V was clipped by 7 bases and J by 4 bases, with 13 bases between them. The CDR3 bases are TGCAGCGGAGCCTCGGGGGGCACTGAAGCTTTCTTT. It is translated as CSGASGGTEAFF.

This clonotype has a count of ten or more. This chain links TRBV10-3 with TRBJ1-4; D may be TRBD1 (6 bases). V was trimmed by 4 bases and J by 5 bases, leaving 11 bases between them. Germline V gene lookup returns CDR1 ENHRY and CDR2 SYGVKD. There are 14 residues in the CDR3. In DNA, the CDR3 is TGTGCCATCAGTGCGGACAGATTGAATGAAAAACTGTTTTTT. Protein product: CAISADRLNEKLFF.

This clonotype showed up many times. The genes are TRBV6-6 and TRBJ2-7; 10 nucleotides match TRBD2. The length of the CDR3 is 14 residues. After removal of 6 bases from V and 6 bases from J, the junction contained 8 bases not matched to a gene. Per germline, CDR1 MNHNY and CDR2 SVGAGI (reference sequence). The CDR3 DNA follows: TGTGCCAGCAGCGGACTAGCGGCTAGGGGCGAGCAGTACTTC. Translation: CASSGLAARGEQYF.

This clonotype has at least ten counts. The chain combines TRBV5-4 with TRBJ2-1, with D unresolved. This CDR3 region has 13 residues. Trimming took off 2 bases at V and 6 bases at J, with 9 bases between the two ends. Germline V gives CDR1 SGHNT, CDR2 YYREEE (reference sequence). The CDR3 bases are TGTGCCAGCAGCTTTATTTCCGCCAATGAGCAGTTCTTC. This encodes CASSFISANEQFF. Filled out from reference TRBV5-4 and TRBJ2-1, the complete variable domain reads ETGVTQSPTHLIKTRGQQVTLRCSSQSGHNTVSWYQQALGQGPQFIFQYYREEENGRGNFPPRFSGLQFPNYSSELNVNALELDDSALYLCASSFISANEQFFGPGTRLTVL.

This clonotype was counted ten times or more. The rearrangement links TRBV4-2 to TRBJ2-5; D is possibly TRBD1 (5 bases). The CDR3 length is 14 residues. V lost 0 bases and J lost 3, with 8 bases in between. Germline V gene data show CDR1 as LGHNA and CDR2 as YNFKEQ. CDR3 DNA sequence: TGTGCCAGCAGCCAAGACGGCAGGGAAGAGACCCAGTACTTC. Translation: CASSQDGREETQYF.

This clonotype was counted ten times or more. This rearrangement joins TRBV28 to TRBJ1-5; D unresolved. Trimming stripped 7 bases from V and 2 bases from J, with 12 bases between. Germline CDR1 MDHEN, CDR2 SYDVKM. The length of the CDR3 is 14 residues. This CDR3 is CASTLSGRNQPQHF. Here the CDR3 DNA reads TGTGCCAGCACCCTCTCCGGGCGCAATCAGCCCCAGCATTTT.

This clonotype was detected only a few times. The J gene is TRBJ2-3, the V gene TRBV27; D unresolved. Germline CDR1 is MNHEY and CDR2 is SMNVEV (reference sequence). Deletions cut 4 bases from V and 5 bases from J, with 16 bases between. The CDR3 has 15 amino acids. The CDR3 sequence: CASSWAMRNRDTQYF. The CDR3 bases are TGTGCCAGCAGTTGGGCGATGAGAAATAGAGATACGCAGTATTTT.

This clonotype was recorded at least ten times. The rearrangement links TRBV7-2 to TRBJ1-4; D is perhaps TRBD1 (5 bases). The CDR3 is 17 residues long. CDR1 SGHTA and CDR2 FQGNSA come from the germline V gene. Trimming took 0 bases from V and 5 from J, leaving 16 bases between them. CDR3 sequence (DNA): TGTGCCAGCAGCTTAGCGGTCGGAACAGGTCTCAATGAAAAACTGTTTTTT. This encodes CASSLAVGTGLNEKLFF.

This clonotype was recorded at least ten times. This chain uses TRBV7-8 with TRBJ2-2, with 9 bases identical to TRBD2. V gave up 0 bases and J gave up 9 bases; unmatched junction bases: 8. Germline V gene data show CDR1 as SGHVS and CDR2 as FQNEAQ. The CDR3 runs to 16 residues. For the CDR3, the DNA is TGTGCCAGCAGCTTAGCAGTGGCTAGCGGGACTTGGGAGCTGTTTTTT. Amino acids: CASSLAVASGTWELFF.

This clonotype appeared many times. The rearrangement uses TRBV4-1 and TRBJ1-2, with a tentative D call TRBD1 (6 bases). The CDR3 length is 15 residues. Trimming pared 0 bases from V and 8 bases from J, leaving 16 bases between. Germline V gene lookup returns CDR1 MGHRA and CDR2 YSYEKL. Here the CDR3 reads CASSQDWGGAWGYTF. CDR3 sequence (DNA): TGCGCCAGCAGCCAAGATTGGGGGGGCGCCTGGGGCTACACCTTC.

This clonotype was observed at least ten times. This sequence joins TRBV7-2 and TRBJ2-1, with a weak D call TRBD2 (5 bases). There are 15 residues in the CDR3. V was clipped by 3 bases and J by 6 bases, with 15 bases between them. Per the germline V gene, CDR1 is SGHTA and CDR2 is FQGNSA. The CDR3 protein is CASSFKGQRTNEQFF. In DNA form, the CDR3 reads TGTGCCAGCAGCTTCAAGGGTCAGCGGACCAATGAGCAGTTCTTC.